Detailed here is one T cell receptor (beta chain). The sample is drawn from a study of blood T cell repertoires in COVID-19. The repertoire was sequenced with immunoSEQ multiplex PCR; TCRdb's copy has only in-frame clones and lacks some. The sample lists hundreds of thousands of clones, roughly 90% occurring once. This CDR3 comprises 14 residues. V lost 1 base, J lost 9 bases, and 13 bases lay in between. From germline, CDR1 is LNHNV and CDR2 YYDKDF (reference sequence). Sequencing used PBMCs or T cells enriched from blood (not recorded which). This clonotype originated in a man aged 60-69 years who had recovered from COVID-19. V gene TRBV15 combines with J gene TRBJ2-1; D gene uncertain. As DNA, the CDR3 is TGTGCCACCAGCAGAGGAGTCGGGTTGGGTGAGCAGTTCTTC. It specifies CATSRGVGLGEQFF.